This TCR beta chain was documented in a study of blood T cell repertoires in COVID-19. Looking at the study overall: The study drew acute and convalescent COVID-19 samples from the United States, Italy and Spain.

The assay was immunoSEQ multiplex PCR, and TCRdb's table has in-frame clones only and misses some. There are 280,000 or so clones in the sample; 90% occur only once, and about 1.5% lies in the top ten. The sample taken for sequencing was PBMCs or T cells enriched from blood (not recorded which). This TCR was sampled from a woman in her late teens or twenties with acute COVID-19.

The CDR3 DNA reads as TGTGCCAGCAGCCAAATGGGTGGGGGAGGACGAGAGCAGTACTTC. Its translation is CASSQMGGGGREQYF. The V gene is TRBV3-1 (or the pseudogene TRBV3-2), the J gene TRBJ2-7, with D tentatively TRBD2 (6 bases). Germline V lookup: CDR1 LGHDT, CDR2 YNNKEL (reference sequence). V dropped 2 bases and J dropped 7 bases, with 18 bases sitting between them. This CDR3 has 15 amino acids.